The 14 T cell receptor beta chains listed next were all sequenced from one sample in a study of blood T cells in healthy people across ages (dated by TCRdb to about 2015). Library generation was performed with 5' RACE. Sequenced using an Illumina HiSeq 2500. The second PCR ran for roughly 7 to 12 cycles and used a J-beta primer mix along with a sample-barcoded 5' primer. Starting from the raw public reads, TCRdb applied fastp trimming at Q25, assembled clones with MiXCR and retained in-frame beta chains. Rows with a matching CDR3 protein are joined into one entry that keeps the most common DNA and genes. Across this sample there are nearly 800,000 distinct CDR3 sequences, with more than 50% seen only once. Of the sample, 20% to 30% is held by the ten largest clones. The specimen was blood. All receptors come from a man aged 35 to 55 in good health.

This clonotype has more than one count but fewer than ten. The genes are TRBV20-1 and TRBJ1-5; TRBD1 is a possible D gene (5 bases). Trimming took 0 bases from V and 0 from J, leaving 12 bases between them. The CDR3 spans 16 residues. Germline V gene sequence: CDR1 DFQATT, CDR2 SNEGSKA (reference sequence). In DNA form, the CDR3 reads TGCAGTGCTAGAGATCGGGGGGGATATAGCAATCAGCCCCAGCATTTT. Its translation is CSARDRGGYSNQPQHF.

This chain links TRBV7-2 with TRBJ2-7; weak D call: TRBD1 (6 bases). The J call is doubtful: the DNA matches TRBJ2-4 better. Germline V gives CDR1 SGHTA, CDR2 FQGNSA. This CDR3 region has 13 residues. This chain's CDR3 is CASSVRGGNIQYF. The CDR3, as DNA: TGTGCCAGCAGCGTGAGAGGGGGAAACATTCAGTACTTC.

The sample holds a few counts of this clonotype. The gene calls are TRBV3-1 and TRBJ2-4; D uncertain. V was cut by 10 bases and J by 7 bases, with 11 bases left in between. This CDR3 is built from 11 residues. In germline, CDR1 is LGHDT, CDR2 YNNKEL (reference sequence). CDR3 residues: CATERSNIQYF. The CDR3, as DNA: TGTGCCACAGAGAGGAGCAACATTCAGTACTTC.

The J gene is TRBJ1-2, the V gene TRBV3-1; a possible D gene is TRBD1 (6 bases). This CDR3 has 16 amino acids. The germline V gene has CDR1 LGHDT and CDR2 YNNKEL (reference sequence). The V and J ends lost 0 bases and 5 bases respectively, with 16 bases between them. The CDR3 is CASSQDHRDTRYGYTF. The CDR3 region has the DNA TGTGCCAGCAGCCAAGATCACAGGGATACCCGTTATGGCTACACCTTC.

This sequence joins TRBV29-1 and TRBJ2-1; 8 bases align to TRBD2. V shed 2 bases and J 3 bases; nucleotides not matched to a gene: 6. This CDR3 has 15 amino acids. Germline V gene sequence: CDR1 SQVTM, CDR2 ANQGSEA. The CDR3 sequence: CSVEPAGVNYNEQFF. The CDR3 DNA reads TGCAGCGTTGAACCAGCGGGAGTTAACTACAATGAGCAGTTCTTC.

The rearrangement links TRBV5-1 to TRBJ1-6; tentatively, D is TRBD1 (5 bases). Germline V CDR1 and CDR2: SGHRS, YFSETQ. The CDR3 has 15 amino acids. V was cut by 0 bases and J by 9 bases, with 13 bases left in between. The CDR3 here is CASSLEGPGISPLHF. The CDR3 DNA reads TGCGCCAGCAGCTTGGAGGGTCCAGGGATTTCACCCCTCCACTTT.

CDR3 DNA: TGTGCCAGCAGTGATCGGAGGGGATCCTACGAGCAGTACTTC. Amino acids: CASSDRRGSYEQYF. V usage is TRBV25-1 and J usage is TRBJ2-7; tentative D call: TRBD2 (6 bases). Germline CDR1 reads MGHDK; CDR2 reads SYGVNS. This CDR3 has 14 residues. V was pared by 3 bases and J by 1 base, with 10 bases between.

On this clonotype itself: The germline gene is not matched at one end of the junction; a read error may be the cause. The CDR3 protein is CSARDSRDSPIQLAPQHF. The CDR3 DNA reads TGCAGCGCTAGAGATTCCCGGGACAGCCCTATACAACTAGCGCCCCAGCATTTT. The gene calls are TRBV20-1 and TRBJ1-5, with TRBD1 matching over 7 bases. The CDR3 totals 18 residues. Per germline, CDR1 DFQATT and CDR2 SNEGSKA (reference sequence).

The chain recombines TRBV11-2 with TRBJ2-7, with 11 bases lining up with TRBD1. Germline V CDR1 and CDR2: SGHAT, FQNNGV. This CDR3 comprises 14 residues. After removal of 6 bases from V and 5 bases from J, the junction contained 6 bases not matched to a gene. The CDR3 region is CASSRDRGTDEQYF. The CDR3 DNA sequence: TGTGCCAGCAGTCGGGACAGGGGGACCGACGAGCAGTACTTC.

The chain has TRBV6-2 or TRBV6-3 and TRBJ2-7; D perhaps matches TRBD1 (5 bases). Germline lookup yields CDR1 MNHEY and CDR2 SVGEGT. CDR3 size: 12 residues. Trimming cost V 10 bases and J 0 bases, with 10 bases left between them. CDR3 nucleotide sequence: TGTGCCAAACAGACAGACTCCTACGAGCAGTACTTC. It yields the protein CAKQTDSYEQYF.

This clonotype was seen a handful of times. This chain links TRBV7-9 with TRBJ2-3, with D possibly being TRBD2 (7 bases). Trimming removed 4 bases from V and 6 bases from J, with 23 bases in between. Germline CDR1 and CDR2: SEHNR and FQNEAQ (reference sequence). The CDR3 is 17 residues long. CDR3 protein: CASSSLGGGREADTQYF. The CDR3 nucleotides are TGTGCCAGCAGCTCCTTAGGGGGAGGGCGCGAAGCTGATACGCAGTATTTT.

The rearrangement links TRBV3-1 to TRBJ2-4; D is unclear. Gene TRBJ2-7 matches the end of the DNA better, so the J call may be wrong. The germline gives CDR1 LGHDT, CDR2 YNNKEL (reference sequence). The CDR3 covers 14 residues. CDR3 in amino acids: CASSPTRSLYEQYF. The CDR3 DNA follows: TGTGCCAGCAGCCCTACCCGGAGCCTCTACGAGCAGTACTTC.

The V call is TRBV3-1, the J call TRBJ1-2, with 8 bases aligning to TRBD1. J lost 4 bases, V lost 4 bases, and 8 bases had no gene match. Germline V gene sequence: CDR1 LGHDT, CDR2 YNNKEL (reference sequence). The length of the CDR3 is 15 residues. The chain's CDR3 is CASSPRGQAVYGYTF. CDR3 nucleotides: TGTGCCAGCAGCCCGCGGGGACAGGCCGTCTATGGCTACACCTTC.

This sequence joins TRBV27 and TRBJ2-1; no clear D. The germline V gene has CDR1 MNHEY and CDR2 SMNVEV (reference sequence). CDR3 length equals 16 residues. The germline V and J ends were trimmed by 3 bases and 0 bases, with 12 bases remaining between them. CDR3 loop: CASSLNQQSSYNEQFF. CDR3 sequence (DNA): TGTGCCAGCAGTTTGAATCAGCAGAGCTCCTACAATGAGCAGTTCTTC.